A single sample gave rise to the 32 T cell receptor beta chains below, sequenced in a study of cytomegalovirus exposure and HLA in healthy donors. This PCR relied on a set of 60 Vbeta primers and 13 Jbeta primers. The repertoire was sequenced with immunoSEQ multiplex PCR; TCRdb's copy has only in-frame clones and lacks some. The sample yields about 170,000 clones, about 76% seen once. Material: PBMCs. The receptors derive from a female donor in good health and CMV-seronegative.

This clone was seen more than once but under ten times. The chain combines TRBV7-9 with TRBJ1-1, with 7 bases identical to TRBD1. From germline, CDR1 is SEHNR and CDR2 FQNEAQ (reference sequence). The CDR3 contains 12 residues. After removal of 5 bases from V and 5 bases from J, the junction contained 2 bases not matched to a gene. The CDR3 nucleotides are TGTGCCAGCAGCCCCAGGGGGACTGAAGCTTTCTTT. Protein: CASSPRGTEAFF.

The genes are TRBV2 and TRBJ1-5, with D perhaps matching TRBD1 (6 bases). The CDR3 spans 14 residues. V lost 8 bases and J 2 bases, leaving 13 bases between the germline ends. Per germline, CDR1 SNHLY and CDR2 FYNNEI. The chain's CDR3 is CASGGGDGNQPQHF. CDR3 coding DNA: TGTGCCAGCGGGGGCGGTGATGGCAATCAGCCCCAGCATTTT.

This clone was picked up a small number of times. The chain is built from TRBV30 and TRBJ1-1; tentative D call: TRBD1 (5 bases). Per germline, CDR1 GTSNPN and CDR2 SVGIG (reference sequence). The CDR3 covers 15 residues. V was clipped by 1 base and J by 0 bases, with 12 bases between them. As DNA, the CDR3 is TGTGCCTGGAGTGGCCGTGGGGGGATGAACACTGAAGCTTTCTTT. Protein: CAWSGRGGMNTEAFF.

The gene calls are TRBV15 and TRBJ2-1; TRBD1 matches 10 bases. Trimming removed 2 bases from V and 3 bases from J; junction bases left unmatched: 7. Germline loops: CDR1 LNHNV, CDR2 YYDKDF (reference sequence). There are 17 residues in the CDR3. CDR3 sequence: CATSRSVGTGDYNEQFF. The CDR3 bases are TGTGCCACCAGCAGATCCGTCGGGACAGGGGACTACAATGAGCAGTTCTTC. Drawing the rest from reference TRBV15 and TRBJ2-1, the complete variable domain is DAMVIQNPRYQVTQFGKPVTLSCSQTLNHNVMYWYQQKSSQAPKLLFHYYDKDFNNEADTPDNFQSRRPNTSFCFLDIRSPGLGDTAMYLCATSRSVGTGDYNEQFFGPGTRLTVL.

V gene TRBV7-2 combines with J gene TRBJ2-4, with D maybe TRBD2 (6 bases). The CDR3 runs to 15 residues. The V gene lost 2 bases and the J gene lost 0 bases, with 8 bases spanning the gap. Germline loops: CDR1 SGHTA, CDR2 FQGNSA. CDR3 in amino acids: CASSLSGLAKNIQYF. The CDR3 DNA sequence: TGTGCCAGCAGCTTAAGCGGGTTAGCCAAAAACATTCAGTACTTC. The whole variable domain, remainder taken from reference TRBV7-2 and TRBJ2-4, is GAGVSQSPSNKVTEKGKDVELRCDPISGHTALYWYRQSLGQGLEFLIYFQGNSAPDKSGLPSDRFSAERTGGSVSTLTIQRTQQEDSAVYLCASSLSGLAKNIQYFGAGTRLSVL.

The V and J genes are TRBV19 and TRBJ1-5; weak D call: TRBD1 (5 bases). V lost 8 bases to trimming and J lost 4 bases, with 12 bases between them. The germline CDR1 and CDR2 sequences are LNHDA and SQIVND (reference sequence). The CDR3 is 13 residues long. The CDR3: CASAWTNNQPQHF. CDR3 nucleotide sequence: TGTGCCAGTGCCTGGACAAATAATCAGCCCCAGCATTTT.

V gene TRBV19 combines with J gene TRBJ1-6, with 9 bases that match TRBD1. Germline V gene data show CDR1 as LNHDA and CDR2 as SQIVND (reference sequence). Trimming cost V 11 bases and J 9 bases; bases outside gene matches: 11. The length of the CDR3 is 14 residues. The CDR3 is CAARPGQGSSPLHF. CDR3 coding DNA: TGTGCCGCCCGCCCGGGACAGGGTTCTTCACCCCTCCACTTT.

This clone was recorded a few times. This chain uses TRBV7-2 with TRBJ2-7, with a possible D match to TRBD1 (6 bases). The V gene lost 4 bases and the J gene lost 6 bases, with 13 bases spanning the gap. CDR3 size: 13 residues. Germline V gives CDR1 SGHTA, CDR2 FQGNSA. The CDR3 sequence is CASSSPGVSEQYF. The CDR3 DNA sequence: TGTGCCAGCAGCTCGCCAGGGGTCTCCGAGCAGTACTTC.

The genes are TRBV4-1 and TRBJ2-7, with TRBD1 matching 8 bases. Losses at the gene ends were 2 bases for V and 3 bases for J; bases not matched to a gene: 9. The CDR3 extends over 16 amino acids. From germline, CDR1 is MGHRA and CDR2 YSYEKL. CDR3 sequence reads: CASSQKNQDRGYEQYF. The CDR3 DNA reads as TGCGCCAGCAGCCAAAAGAACCAAGACAGGGGCTACGAGCAGTACTTC.

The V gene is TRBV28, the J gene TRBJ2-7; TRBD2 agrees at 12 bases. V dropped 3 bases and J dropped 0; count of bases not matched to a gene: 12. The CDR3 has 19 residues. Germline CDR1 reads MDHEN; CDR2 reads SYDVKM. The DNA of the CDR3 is TGTGCCAGCAGTTTCGACTGGACTAGCGGGAATGGATACTCCTACGAGCAGTACTTC. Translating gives CASSFDWTSGNGYSYEQYF.

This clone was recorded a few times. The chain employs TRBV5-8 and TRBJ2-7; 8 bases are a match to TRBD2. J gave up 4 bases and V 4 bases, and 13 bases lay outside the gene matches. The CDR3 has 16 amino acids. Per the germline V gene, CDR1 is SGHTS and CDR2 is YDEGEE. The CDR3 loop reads CASSANPGLEGYEQYF. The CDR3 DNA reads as TGTGCCAGCAGCGCGAACCCGGGACTAGAAGGATACGAGCAGTACTTC.

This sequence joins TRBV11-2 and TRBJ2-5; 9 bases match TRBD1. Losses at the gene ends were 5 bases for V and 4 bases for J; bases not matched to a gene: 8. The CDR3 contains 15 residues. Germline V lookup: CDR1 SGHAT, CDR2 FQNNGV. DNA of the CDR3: TGTGCCAGCAGCCCCGGACAGGGGACGGGAGAGACCCAGTACTTC. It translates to CASSPGQGTGETQYF.

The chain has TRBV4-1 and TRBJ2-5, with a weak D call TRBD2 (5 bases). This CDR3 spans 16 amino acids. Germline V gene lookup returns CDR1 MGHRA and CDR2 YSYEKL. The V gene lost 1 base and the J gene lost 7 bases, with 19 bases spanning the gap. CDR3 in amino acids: CASSQGPSQTRGTQYF. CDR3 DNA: TGCGCCAGCAGCCAAGGCCCTAGCCAAACCCGTGGGACCCAGTACTTC.

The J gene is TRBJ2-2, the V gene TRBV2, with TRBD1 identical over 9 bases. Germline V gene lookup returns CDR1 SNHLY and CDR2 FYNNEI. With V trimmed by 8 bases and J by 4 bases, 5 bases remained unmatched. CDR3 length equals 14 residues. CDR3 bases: TGTGCCAGCCGGGAACAGGGGGCCACCGGGGAGCTGTTTTTT. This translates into CASREQGATGELFF.

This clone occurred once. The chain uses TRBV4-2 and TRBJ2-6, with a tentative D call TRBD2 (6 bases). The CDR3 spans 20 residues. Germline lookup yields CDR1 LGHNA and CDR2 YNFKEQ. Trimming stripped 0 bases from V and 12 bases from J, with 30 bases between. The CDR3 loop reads CASSQDGGEGAWRTRRVLTF. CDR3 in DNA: TGTGCCAGCAGCCAAGACGGAGGGGAAGGGGCGTGGAGAACACGACGCGTCCTGACTTTC.

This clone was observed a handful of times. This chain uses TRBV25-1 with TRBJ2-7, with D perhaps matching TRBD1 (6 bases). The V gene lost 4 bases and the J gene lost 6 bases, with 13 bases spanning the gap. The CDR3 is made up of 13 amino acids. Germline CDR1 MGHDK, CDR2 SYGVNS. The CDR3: CASSVSGQLEQYF. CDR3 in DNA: TGTGCCAGCAGTGTCTCAGGACAGCTCGAGCAGTACTTC.

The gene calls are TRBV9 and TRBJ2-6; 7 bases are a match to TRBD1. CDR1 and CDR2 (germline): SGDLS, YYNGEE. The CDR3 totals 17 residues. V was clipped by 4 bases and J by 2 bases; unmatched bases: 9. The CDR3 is CASSLAVDRAGANVLTF. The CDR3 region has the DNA TGTGCCAGCAGCCTCGCGGTTGACAGGGCTGGGGCCAACGTCCTGACTTTC.

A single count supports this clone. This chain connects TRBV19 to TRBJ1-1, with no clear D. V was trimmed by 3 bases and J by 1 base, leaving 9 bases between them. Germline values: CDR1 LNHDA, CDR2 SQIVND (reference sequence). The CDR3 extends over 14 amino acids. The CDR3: CASSIGSRNTEAFF. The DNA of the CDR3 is TGTGCCAGTAGTATCGGGAGCAGGAACACTGAAGCTTTCTTT.

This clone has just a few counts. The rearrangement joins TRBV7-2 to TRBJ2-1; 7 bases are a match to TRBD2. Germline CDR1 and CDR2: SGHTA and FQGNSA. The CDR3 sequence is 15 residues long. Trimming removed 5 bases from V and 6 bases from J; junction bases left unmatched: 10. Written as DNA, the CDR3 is TGTGCCAGCAGCCCACGGGCTAGCGGCCGCAATGAGCAGTTCTTC. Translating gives CASSPRASGRNEQFF.

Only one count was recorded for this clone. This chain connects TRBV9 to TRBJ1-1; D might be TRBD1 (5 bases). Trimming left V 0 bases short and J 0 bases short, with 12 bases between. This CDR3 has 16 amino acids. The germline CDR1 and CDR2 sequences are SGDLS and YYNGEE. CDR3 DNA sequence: TGTGCCAGCAGCGTAGGGCAGGGAATGCTGAACACTGAAGCTTTCTTT. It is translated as CASSVGQGMLNTEAFF.

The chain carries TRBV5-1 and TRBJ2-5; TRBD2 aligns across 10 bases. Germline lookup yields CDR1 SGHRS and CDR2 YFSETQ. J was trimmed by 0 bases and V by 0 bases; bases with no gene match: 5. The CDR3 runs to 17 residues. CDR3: CASSLGTSGSYQETQYF. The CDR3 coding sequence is TGCGCCAGCAGCTTGGGGACTAGCGGTTCGTACCAAGAGACCCAGTACTTC.

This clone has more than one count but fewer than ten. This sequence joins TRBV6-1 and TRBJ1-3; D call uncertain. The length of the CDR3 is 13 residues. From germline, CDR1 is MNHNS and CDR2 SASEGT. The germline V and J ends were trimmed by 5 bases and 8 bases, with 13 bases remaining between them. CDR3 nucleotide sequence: TGTGCCAGCAGTTTATCGGGCGGGTACACCATATATTTT. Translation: CASSLSGGYTIYF.

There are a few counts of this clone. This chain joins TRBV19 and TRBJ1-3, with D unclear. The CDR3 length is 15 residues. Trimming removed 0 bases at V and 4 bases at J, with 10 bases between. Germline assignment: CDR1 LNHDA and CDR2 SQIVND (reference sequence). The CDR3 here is CASSIDAGSGNTIYF. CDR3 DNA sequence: TGTGCCAGTAGTATAGATGCCGGGTCGGGAAACACCATATATTTT.

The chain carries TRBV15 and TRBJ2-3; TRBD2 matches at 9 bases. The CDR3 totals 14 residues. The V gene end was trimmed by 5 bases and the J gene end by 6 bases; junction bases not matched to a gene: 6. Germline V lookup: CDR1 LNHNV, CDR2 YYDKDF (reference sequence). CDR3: CATSLSGRTDTQYF. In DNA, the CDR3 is TGTGCCACCAGCCTAAGCGGGAGGACGGATACGCAGTATTTT.

Here the CDR3 reads CASSLTGGGGTEAFF. CDR3 coding DNA: TGTGCCAGCAGCTTGACAGGGGGCGGGGGCACTGAAGCTTTCTTT. The chain recombines TRBV7-6 with TRBJ1-1; 10 bases map to TRBD1. J gave up 4 bases and V 3 bases, and 5 bases lay outside the gene matches. This CDR3 is built from 15 residues. Germline V gene sequence: CDR1 SGHVS, CDR2 FNYEAQ.

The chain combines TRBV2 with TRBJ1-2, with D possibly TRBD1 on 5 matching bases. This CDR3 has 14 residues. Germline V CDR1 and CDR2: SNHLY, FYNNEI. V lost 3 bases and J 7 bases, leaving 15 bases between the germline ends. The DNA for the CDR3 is TGTGCCAGCAGTGATTGGATGGGGCCCGGTGGCTACACCTTC. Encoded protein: CASSDWMGPGGYTF.

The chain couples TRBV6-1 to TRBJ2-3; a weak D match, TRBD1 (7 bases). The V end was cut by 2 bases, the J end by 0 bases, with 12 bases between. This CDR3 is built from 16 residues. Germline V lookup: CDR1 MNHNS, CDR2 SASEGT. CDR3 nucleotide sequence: TGTGCCAGCAGTGAATTCAGGGGGGCTAGCACAGATACGCAGTATTTT. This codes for CASSEFRGASTDTQYF.

This chain's CDR3 is CASSLDPSVNTGELFF. The CDR3 region has the DNA TGTGCCAGCAGCTTGGACCCTAGCGTGAACACCGGGGAGCTGTTTTTT. The chain joins TRBV5-4 to TRBJ2-2, with a possible D match to TRBD2 (6 bases). V lost 0 bases and J lost 1, with 10 bases in between. Germline V CDR1 and CDR2: SGHNT, YYREEE (reference sequence). There are 16 residues in the CDR3.

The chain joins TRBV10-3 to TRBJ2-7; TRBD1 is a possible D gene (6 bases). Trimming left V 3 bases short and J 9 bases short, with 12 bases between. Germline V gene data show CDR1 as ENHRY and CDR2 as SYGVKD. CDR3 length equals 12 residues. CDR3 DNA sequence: TGTGCCATCAGTGACACGACAGGTCCGCAGTACTTC. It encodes CAISDTTGPQYF.

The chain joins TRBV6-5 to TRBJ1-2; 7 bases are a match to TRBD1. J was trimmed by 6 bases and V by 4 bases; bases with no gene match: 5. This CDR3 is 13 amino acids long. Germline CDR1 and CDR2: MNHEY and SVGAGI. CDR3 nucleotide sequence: TGTGCCAGCAGTTTGAAGGGGGCGAATGGCTACACCTTC. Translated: CASSLKGANGYTF.

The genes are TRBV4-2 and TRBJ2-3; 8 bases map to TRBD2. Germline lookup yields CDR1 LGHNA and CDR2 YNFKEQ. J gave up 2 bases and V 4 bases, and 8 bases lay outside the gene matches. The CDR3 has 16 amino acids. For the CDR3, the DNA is TGTGCCAGCAGCCTGCCCGGAGCGGGGGTCACAGATACGCAGTATTTT. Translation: CASSLPGAGVTDTQYF.

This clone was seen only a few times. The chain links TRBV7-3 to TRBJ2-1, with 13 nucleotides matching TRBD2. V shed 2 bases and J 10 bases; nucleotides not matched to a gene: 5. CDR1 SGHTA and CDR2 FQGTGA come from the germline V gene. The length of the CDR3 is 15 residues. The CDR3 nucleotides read TGTGCCAGCAGCTTAGGGACTAGCGGGGAAGGCGAGCAGTTCTTC. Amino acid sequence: CASSLGTSGEGEQFF.